What follows are 31 T cell receptor beta chains derived from one specimen sequenced in a study of T cell repertoires in cytomegalovirus infection. TCRdb re-analysed the reads in MiXCR, keeping a single row per CDR3 protein. This sample carries approximately 1,000,000 distinct CDR3 sequences, 31% of them seen once, and the ten largest clones take over 13%. These receptors have no identified antigens. Material: cultured CD8+ T cells from PBMCs, obtained from culture after CMV antigen stimulation. All receptors come from a human donor in good health (CMV status not recorded). Some clones in this sample may be carry-over from other donors' samples.

A few counts support this clonotype. V is TRBV5-1 and J is TRBJ2-4; maybe TRBD2 (5 bases). The V end lost 0 bases, the J end lost 7 bases, and 14 bases lay between the germline ends. Germline CDR1 reads SGHRS; CDR2 reads YFSETQ. This CDR3 has 15 amino acids. The CDR3 sequence: CASSLDGRTGNIQYF. Written as DNA, the CDR3 is TGCGCCAGCAGCTTGGACGGACGAACGGGGAACATTCAGTACTTC. The full variable domain, completed using reference TRBV5-1 and TRBJ2-4, is KAGVTQTPRYLIKTRGQQVTLSCSPISGHRSVSWYQQTPGQGLQFLFEYFSETQRNKGNFPGRFSGRQFSNSRSEMNVSTLELGDSALYLCASSLDGRTGNIQYFGAGTRLSVL.

In this sample, this clonotype turned up once. A single base separates this from a much larger clone, so it may be a read error. The genes are TRBV7-6 and TRBJ1-1; the D is unclear. The CDR3 totals 14 residues. Germline V gene data show CDR1 as SGHVS and CDR2 as FNYEAQ. The CDR3 loop is CASSDYGPNTKAFF. DNA of the CDR3: TGTGCCAGCAGCGATTATGGCCCCAACACTAAAGCTTTCTTT.

This clonotype was observed many times. The rearrangement uses TRBV7-2 and TRBJ2-3; 11 bases map to TRBD2. The V gene end was trimmed by 1 base and the J gene end by 2 bases; junction bases not matched to a gene: 8. The CDR3 is made up of 18 amino acids. Germline V lookup: CDR1 SGHTA, CDR2 FQGNSA. The CDR3 DNA reads as TGTGCCAGCAGCTTAGTACAGGGTAGCGGGGGGGTCACAGATACGCAGTATTTT. The encoded protein is CASSLVQGSGGVTDTQYF.

The V gene is TRBV9, the J gene TRBJ2-1, with 9 bases that match TRBD2. The CDR3 runs 17 residues. Germline lookup yields CDR1 SGDLS and CDR2 YYNGEE. V lost 0 bases to trimming and J lost 3 bases; unmatched junction nucleotides: 7. This CDR3 reads CASSVVGLAGIYNEQFF. The CDR3 DNA is TGTGCCAGCAGCGTAGTAGGGCTAGCGGGGATCTACAATGAGCAGTTCTTC. The full variable domain, its missing parts supplied by reference TRBV9 and TRBJ2-1, is DSGVTQTPKHLITATGQRVTLRCSPRSGDLSVYWYQQSLDQGLQFLIQYYNGEERAKGNILERFSAQQFPDLHSELNLSSLELGDSALYFCASSVVGLAGIYNEQFFGPGTRLTVL.

The gene calls are TRBV7-9 and TRBJ2-3; D remains ambiguous. The CDR3 is 16 residues long. Trimming pared 5 bases from V and 2 bases from J, leaving 17 bases between. From germline, CDR1 is SEHNR and CDR2 FQNEAQ (reference sequence). The DNA for the CDR3 is TGTGCCAGCAGCCCTAGTGAACTACAATTCACAGATACGCAGTATTTT. Translation: CASSPSELQFTDTQYF.

The chain joins TRBV12-5 to TRBJ2-7; D is uncertain. V was cut by 5 bases and J by 6 bases, with 11 bases left in between. The CDR3 has 12 residues. Per the germline V gene, CDR1 is LGHNT and CDR2 is FRNRAP. CDR3 DNA: TGTGCTAGTGGTCCCCATTTAACCGAGCAGTACTTC. Amino acids: CASGPHLTEQYF.

The chain links TRBV4-1 to TRBJ2-1, with D unresolved. The germline V and J ends were trimmed by 1 base and 2 bases, with 12 bases remaining between them. Germline V CDR1 and CDR2: MGHRA, YSYEKL. The CDR3 contains 16 residues. The CDR3 here is CASSQAGLRTYNEQFF. As DNA, the CDR3 is TGCGCCAGCAGCCAAGCTGGCCTACGCACCTACAATGAGCAGTTCTTC.

This clonotype was seen a few times. The DNA of the CDR3 is TGTGCCAGCAGTCTAAGACAGGAGATGAACACTGAAGCTTTCTTT. This gives the protein CASSLRQEMNTEAFF. The V and J genes are TRBV6-2 or TRBV6-3 and TRBJ1-1, with D perhaps matching TRBD1 (6 bases). The CDR3 has 15 amino acids. In germline, CDR1 is MNHEY, CDR2 SVGEGT. Trimming removed 5 bases at V and 0 bases at J, with 13 bases between.

In its sample, this clonotype was seen many times. This chain joins TRBV7-9 and TRBJ1-2; 7 bases are a match to TRBD1. The CDR3 runs 13 residues. Germline V gene lookup returns CDR1 SEHNR and CDR2 FQNEAQ (reference sequence). V lost 5 bases to trimming and J lost 5 bases; unmatched junction nucleotides: 5. The CDR3 nucleotides are TGTGCCAGCAGCGGGACAGAGATTTATGGCTACACCTTC. Translation gives CASSGTEIYGYTF.

This clonotype occurred many times. The V gene is TRBV7-6, the J gene TRBJ2-3, with a weak D call TRBD2 (6 bases). The CDR3 length is 15 residues. V lost 2 bases and J 1 base, leaving 10 bases between the germline ends. The germline CDR1 and CDR2 sequences are SGHVS and FNYEAQ. The CDR3 DNA is TGTGCCAGCAGCTTATCCGGGGAGGGCACAGATACGCAGTATTTT. Protein sequence: CASSLSGEGTDTQYF.

This clonotype was observed many times. CDR3 in amino acids: CASSNGLLYEQYV. The CDR3 DNA follows: TGTGCCAGCAGCAATGGACTTCTCTACGAGCAGTACGTC. The chain carries TRBV7-9 and TRBJ2-7; tentatively, D is TRBD2 (5 bases). The CDR3 has 13 amino acids. V lost 5 bases to trimming and J lost 3 bases, with 11 bases between them. Germline values: CDR1 SEHNR, CDR2 FQNEAQ (reference sequence).

Only a few counts were recorded for this clonotype. The chain employs TRBV10-1 and TRBJ2-2; D remains unclear. Trimming pared 4 bases from V and 2 bases from J, leaving 5 bases between. CDR1 is WNHNN and CDR2 is SYGVQD in the germline V gene (reference sequence). The CDR3 sequence is 13 residues long. The CDR3 DNA reads TGCGCCAGCAGTGCCGGAAACACCGGGGAGCTGTTTTTT. Residues: CASSAGNTGELFF.

The rearrangement uses TRBV2 and TRBJ1-2, with 7 nucleotides matching TRBD1. Germline values: CDR1 SNHLY, CDR2 FYNNEI. The CDR3 loop spans 14 amino acids. The V gene end was trimmed by 11 bases and the J gene end by 0 bases; junction bases not matched to a gene: 9. CDR3 sequence (DNA): TGTGCCGAGGAACGACAGGGCGCTAACTATGGCTACACCTTC. It encodes CAEERQGANYGYTF.

The genes are TRBV19 and TRBJ2-7; D is ambiguous. CDR1 LNHDA and CDR2 SQIVND come from the germline V gene (reference sequence). The CDR3 has 11 amino acids. The V end was cut by 4 bases, the J end by 3 bases, with 4 bases between. The CDR3 region is CASSNGYEQYV. The CDR3 DNA reads as TGTGCCAGTAGTAACGGCTACGAGCAGTACGTC.

Ten or more counts support this clonotype. Sequence at one end of the junction differs from germline and may be a read error. The genes are TRBV7-7 and TRBJ2-1, with D unresolved. CDR3 size: 15 residues. Germline assignment: CDR1 SSHAT and CDR2 FNYEAQ (reference sequence). CDR3 residues: CASSSILGHNNEQFF. Written as DNA, the CDR3 is TGTGCTAGCAGCTCTATATTGGGCCACAACAATGAGCAGTTCTTC.

The gene calls are TRBV20-1 and TRBJ2-2, with 11 bases fitting TRBD2. Germline trimming cut 0 bases from V and 1 base from J; bases unmatched to any gene: 1. The CDR3 contains 16 residues. Per germline, CDR1 DFQATT and CDR2 SNEGSKA (reference sequence). The CDR3 protein is CSARDLAGGNTGELFF. CDR3 sequence (DNA): TGCAGTGCTAGAGATCTAGCGGGGGGGAACACCGGGGAGCTGTTTTTT.

The rearrangement joins TRBV24-1 to TRBJ1-5; 9 bases map to TRBD1. V trimming: 7 bases; J trimming: 5 bases; junction bases outside the gene matches: 5. The CDR3 runs to 14 residues. Germline values: CDR1 KGHDR, CDR2 SFDVKD. CDR3 region: CATSPRQGDQPQHF. In DNA form, the CDR3 reads TGTGCCACCAGCCCCAGACAGGGGGATCAGCCCCAGCATTTT.

This clonotype was seen at least ten times. The rearrangement joins TRBV28 to TRBJ2-5, with D perhaps matching TRBD2 (5 bases). The germline V gene has CDR1 MDHEN and CDR2 SYDVKM. V lost 5 bases and J lost 5, with 12 bases in between. This CDR3 spans 13 amino acids. The CDR3 reads CASSIARRETQYF. The DNA of the CDR3 is TGTGCCAGCAGTATCGCCCGGAGGGAGACCCAGTACTTC.

This clonotype was seen only a few times. The chain employs TRBV11-1 and TRBJ2-2; D remains unclear. CDR3 length: 14 amino acids. Germline V gives CDR1 SGHAT, CDR2 FQDESV (reference sequence). V lost 3 bases, J lost 6 bases, and 11 bases lay in between. CDR3 DNA: TGTGCCAGCAGCTTTGGTAGTTTGGCCGGGGAGCTGTTTTTT. Protein: CASSFGSLAGELFF.

This clonotype was seen a few times. The chain recombines TRBV27 with TRBJ1-5, with unresolved D. CDR3 size: 16 residues. V gave up 5 bases and J gave up 0 bases, with 14 bases separating them. The germline V gene encodes CDR1 MNHEY and CDR2 SMNVEV (reference sequence). CDR3 loop: CASSISGYNSNQPQHF. CDR3 in DNA: TGTGCCAGCAGTATCTCGGGATACAATAGCAATCAGCCCCAGCATTTT.

J is TRBJ1-2 and V is TRBV6-1; D not resolved. The ends were cut back, 2 bases at V and 7 bases at J, with 14 bases in the middle. The CDR3 loop spans 14 amino acids. The germline V gene encodes CDR1 MNHNS and CDR2 SASEGT. CDR3 region: CASSELFRSVGYTF. CDR3 bases: TGTGCCAGCAGTGAACTATTCAGGTCGGTTGGCTACACCTTC.

This chain links TRBV6-2 or TRBV6-3 with TRBJ2-2; 9 bases fit TRBD1. There are 15 residues in the CDR3. V shed 6 bases and J 5 bases; nucleotides not matched to a gene: 7. The germline V gene has CDR1 MNHEY and CDR2 SVGEGT. The CDR3 nucleotides are TGTGCCAGCAGCCACAGGGGGCGTTTAACCGGGGAGCTGTTTTTT. Translating it yields CASSHRGRLTGELFF.

This clonotype was observed at least ten times. In DNA form, the CDR3 reads TGTGCCAGCAGTGACTGGGGGGGGCCCCGCACAGATACGCAGTATTTT. It translates to CASSDWGGPRTDTQYF. The chain combines TRBV6-1 with TRBJ2-3, with D maybe TRBD2 (7 bases). This CDR3 is built from 16 residues. V was pared by 3 bases and J by 1 base, with 14 bases between. Germline V gene lookup returns CDR1 MNHNS and CDR2 SASEGT.

This clonotype was counted many times. V and J are TRBV19 and TRBJ2-4; tentative D call: TRBD1 (6 bases). Between the trimmed V and J ends, which lost 5 bases and 0 bases, there was a span of 8 bases. The CDR3 is 14 amino acids. The germline CDR1 and CDR2 sequences are LNHDA and SQIVND (reference sequence). The CDR3 spells CASSVQGAKNIQYF. CDR3 nucleotides: TGTGCCAGTAGTGTACAGGGAGCCAAAAACATTCAGTACTTC.

This clonotype has at least ten counts. CDR3 in amino acids: CASSFRGRDEDTQYF. The CDR3 DNA is TGTGCCAGCAGCTTCAGGGGGCGAGATGAAGATACGCAGTATTTT. The gene calls are TRBV7-6 and TRBJ2-3; 8 bases align to TRBD1. Per germline, CDR1 SGHVS and CDR2 FNYEAQ. This CDR3 is 15 amino acids long. Unmatched junction bases numbered 7, after V lost 3 bases and J lost 5 bases.

This clonotype was recorded a few times. The chain couples TRBV5-6 to TRBJ1-2, with 8 bases matching TRBD1. Germline V gene lookup returns CDR1 SGHDT and CDR2 YYEEEE. V shed 3 bases and J 5 bases; nucleotides not matched to a gene: 9. The CDR3 extends over 15 amino acids. The CDR3 sequence is CASSSKTDRVYGYTF. For the CDR3, the DNA is TGTGCCAGCAGCTCCAAGACGGACAGGGTTTATGGCTACACCTTC. The variable domain in full, completed from reference TRBV5-6 and TRBJ1-2, reads DAGVTQSPTHLIKTRGQQVTLRCSPKSGHDTVSWYQQALGQGPQFIFQYYEEEERQRGNFPDRFSGHQFPNYSSELNVNALLLGDSALYLCASSSKTDRVYGYTFGSGTRLTVV.

A single count supports this clonotype. This rearrangement joins TRBV3-1 to TRBJ2-1; 10 nucleotides agree with TRBD1. This CDR3 has 18 amino acids. Germline loops: CDR1 LGHDT, CDR2 YNNKEL (reference sequence). V shed 0 bases and J 9 bases; nucleotides not matched to a gene: 14. Here the CDR3 DNA reads TGTGCCAGCAGCCAAGATCGGACAGGGGGAAGTAGAGATCCTGAGCAGTTCTTC. This encodes CASSQDRTGGSRDPEQFF.

The genes are TRBV27 and TRBJ2-1; D remains unclear. The CDR3 runs to 15 residues. Germline CDR1 is MNHEY and CDR2 is SMNVEV (reference sequence). Trimming shortened V by 7 bases and J by 0 bases, and 13 bases separated the two germline ends. In DNA, the CDR3 is TGTGCCAGCACCTCCGTGGGAAGCTCCTACAATGAGCAGTTCTTC. The encoded protein is CASTSVGSSYNEQFF.

The sample holds a few counts of this clonotype. The chain couples TRBV6-5 to TRBJ2-2; 9 bases align to TRBD1. Looked up from germline, CDR1 is MNHEY and CDR2 is SVGAGI. The CDR3 length is 18 residues. The junction had 18 bases not matched to a gene; V was cut back by 10 bases and J by 3 bases. CDR3 in DNA: TGTGCCACCACACCTATTAAACGGGACAGGGCGGACACCGGGGAGCTGTTTTTT. It translates to CATTPIKRDRADTGELFF.

The rearrangement links TRBV10-3 to TRBJ2-3; tentative D call: TRBD2 (6 bases). Germline assignment: CDR1 ENHRY and CDR2 SYGVKD. This CDR3 spans 15 amino acids. V was trimmed by 4 bases and J by 1 base, leaving 12 bases between them. Here the CDR3 DNA reads TGTGCCATCAGTGTCGGCGGGGCTCGCACAGATACGCAGTATTTT. It translates to CAISVGGARTDTQYF.

The CDR3 DNA reads as TGTGCCAGCACCCGCGGGGGGGGGTTCTACAATGAGCAGTTCTTC. It translates to CASTRGGGFYNEQFF. The J gene is TRBJ2-1, the V gene TRBV12-3 or TRBV12-4, with 9 bases aligning to TRBD2. CDR3 length equals 15 residues. Germline trimming cut 7 bases from V and 3 bases from J; bases unmatched to any gene: 7.